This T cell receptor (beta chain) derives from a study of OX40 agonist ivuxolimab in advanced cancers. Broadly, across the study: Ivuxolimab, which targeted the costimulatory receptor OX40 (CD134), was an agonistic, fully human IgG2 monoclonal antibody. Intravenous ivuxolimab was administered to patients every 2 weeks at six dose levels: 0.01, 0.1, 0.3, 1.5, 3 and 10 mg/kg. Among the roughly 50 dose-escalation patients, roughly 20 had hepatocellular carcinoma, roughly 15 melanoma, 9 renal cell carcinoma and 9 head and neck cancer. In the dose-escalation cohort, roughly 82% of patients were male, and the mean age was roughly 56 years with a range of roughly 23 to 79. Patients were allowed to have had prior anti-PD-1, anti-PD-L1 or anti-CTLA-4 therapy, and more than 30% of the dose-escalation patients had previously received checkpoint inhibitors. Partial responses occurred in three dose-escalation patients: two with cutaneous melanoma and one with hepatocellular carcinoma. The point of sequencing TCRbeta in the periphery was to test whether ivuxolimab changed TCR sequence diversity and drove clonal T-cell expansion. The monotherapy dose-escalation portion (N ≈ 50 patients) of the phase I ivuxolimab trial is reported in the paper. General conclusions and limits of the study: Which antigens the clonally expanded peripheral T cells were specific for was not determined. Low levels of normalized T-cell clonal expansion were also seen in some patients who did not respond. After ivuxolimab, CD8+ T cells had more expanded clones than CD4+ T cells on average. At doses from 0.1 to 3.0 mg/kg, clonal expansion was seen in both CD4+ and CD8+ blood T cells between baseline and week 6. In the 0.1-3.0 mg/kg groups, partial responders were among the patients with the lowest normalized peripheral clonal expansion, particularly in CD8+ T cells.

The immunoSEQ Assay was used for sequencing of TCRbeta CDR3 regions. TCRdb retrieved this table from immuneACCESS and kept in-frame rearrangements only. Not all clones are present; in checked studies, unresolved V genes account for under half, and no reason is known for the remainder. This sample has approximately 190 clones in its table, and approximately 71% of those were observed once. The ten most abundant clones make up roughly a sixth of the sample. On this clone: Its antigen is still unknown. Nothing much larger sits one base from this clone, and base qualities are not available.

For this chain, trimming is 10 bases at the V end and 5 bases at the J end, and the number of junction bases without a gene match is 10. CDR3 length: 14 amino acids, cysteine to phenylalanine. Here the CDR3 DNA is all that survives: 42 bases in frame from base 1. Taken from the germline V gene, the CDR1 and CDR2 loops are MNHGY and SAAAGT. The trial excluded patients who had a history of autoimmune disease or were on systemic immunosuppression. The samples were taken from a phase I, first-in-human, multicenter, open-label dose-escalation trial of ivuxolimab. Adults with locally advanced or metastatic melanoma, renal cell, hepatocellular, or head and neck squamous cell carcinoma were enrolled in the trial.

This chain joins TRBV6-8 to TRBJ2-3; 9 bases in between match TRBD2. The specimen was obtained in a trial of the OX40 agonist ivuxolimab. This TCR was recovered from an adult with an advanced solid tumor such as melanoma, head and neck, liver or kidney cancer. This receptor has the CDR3 CAIRAGGSGDTQYF. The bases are TGTGCCATCAGAGCGGGGGGTAGTGGAGATACGCAGTATTTT.